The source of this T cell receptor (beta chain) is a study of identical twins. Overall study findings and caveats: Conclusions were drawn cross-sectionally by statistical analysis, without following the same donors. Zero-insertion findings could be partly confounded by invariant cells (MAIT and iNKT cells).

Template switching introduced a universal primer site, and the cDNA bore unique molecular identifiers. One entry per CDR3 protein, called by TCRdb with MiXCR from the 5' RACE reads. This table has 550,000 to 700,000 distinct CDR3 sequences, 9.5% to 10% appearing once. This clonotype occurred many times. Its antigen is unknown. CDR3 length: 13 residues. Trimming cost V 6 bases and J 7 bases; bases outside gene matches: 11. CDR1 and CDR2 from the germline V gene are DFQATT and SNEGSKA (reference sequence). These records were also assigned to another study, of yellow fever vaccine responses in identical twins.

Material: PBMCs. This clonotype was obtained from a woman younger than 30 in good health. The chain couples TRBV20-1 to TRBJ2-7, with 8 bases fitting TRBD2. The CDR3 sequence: CSAALGLVDEQYF. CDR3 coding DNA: TGCAGTGCGGCCTTGGGACTAGTCGATGAGCAGTACTTC.